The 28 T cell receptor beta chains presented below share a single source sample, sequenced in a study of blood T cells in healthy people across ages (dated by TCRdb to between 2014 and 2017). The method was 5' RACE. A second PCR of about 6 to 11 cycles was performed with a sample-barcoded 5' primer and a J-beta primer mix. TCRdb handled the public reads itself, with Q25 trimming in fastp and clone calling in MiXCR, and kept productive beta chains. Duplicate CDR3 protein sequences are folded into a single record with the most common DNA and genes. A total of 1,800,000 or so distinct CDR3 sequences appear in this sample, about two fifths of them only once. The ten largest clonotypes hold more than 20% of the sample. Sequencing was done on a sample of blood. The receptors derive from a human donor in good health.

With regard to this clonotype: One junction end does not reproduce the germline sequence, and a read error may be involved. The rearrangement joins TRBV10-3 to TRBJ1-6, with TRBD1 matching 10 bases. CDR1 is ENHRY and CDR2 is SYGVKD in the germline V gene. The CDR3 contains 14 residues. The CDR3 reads CTISTGTGDSPRHF. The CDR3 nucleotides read TGTACCATCAGCACCGGGACAGGGGATTCACCCCGCCACTTT.

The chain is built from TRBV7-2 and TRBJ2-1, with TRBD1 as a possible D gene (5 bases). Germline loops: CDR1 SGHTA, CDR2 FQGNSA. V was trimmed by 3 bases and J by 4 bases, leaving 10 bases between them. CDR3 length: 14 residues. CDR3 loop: CASSLVRQYNEQFF. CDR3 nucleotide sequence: TGTGCCAGCAGCTTGGTAAGACAGTACAATGAGCAGTTCTTC.

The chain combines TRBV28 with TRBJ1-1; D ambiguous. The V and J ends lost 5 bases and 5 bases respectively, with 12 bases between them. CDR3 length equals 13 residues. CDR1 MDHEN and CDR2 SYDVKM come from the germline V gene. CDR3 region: CASSPPVGTEAFF. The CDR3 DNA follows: TGTGCCAGCAGTCCCCCGGTCGGAACTGAAGCTTTCTTT.

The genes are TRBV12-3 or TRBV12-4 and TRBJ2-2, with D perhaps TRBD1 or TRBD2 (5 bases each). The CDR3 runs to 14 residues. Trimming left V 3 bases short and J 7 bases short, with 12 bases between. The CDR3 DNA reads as TGTGCCAGCAGTTTGCTGGGACCAGGCGGGGAGCTGTTTTTT. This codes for CASSLLGPGGELFF.

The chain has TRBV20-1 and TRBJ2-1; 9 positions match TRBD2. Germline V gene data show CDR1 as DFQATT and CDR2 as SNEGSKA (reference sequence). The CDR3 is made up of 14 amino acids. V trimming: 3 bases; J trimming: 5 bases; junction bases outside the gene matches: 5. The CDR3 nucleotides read TGCAGTGCTAGGGCGGGGGGGACCCACAATGAGCAGTTCTTC. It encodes CSARAGGTHNEQFF.

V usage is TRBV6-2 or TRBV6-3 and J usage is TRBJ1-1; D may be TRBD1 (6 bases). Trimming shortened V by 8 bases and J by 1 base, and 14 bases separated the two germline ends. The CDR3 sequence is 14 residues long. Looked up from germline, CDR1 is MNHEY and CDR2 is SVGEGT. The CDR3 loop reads CASGGTRSNTEAFF. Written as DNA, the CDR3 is TGTGCCAGCGGGGGGACAAGATCGAACACTGAAGCTTTCTTT.

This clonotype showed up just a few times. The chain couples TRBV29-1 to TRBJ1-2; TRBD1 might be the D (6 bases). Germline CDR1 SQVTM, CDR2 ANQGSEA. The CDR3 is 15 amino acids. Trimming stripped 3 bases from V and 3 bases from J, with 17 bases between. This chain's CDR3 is CSVDPVEGGDYGYTF. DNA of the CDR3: TGCAGCGTTGATCCCGTGGAGGGGGGCGACTATGGCTACACCTTC.

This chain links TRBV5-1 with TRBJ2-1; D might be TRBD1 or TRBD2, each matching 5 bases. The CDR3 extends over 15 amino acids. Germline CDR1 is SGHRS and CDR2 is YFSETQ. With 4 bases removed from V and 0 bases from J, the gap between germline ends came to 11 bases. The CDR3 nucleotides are TGCGCCAGCAGCATGGGACCAGGCTCCTACAATGAGCAGTTCTTC. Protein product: CASSMGPGSYNEQFF.

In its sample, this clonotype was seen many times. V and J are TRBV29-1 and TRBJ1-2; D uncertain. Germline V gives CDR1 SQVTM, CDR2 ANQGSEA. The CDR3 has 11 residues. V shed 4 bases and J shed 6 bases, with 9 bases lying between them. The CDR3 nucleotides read TGCAGCGTTGTGGGCAGAGATGGCTACACCTTC. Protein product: CSVVGRDGYTF.

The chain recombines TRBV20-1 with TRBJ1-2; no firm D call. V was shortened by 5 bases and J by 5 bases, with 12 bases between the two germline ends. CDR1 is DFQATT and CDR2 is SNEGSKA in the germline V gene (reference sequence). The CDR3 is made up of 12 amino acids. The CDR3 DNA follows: TGCAGTGCTTCTAATTCGGGGTATGGCTACACCTTC. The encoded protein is CSASNSGYGYTF.

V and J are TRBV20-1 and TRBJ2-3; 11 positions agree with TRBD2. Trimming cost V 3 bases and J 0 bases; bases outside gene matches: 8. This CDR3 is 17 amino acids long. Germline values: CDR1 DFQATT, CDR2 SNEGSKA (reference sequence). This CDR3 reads CSARPSGGYTSTDTQYF. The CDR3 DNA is TGCAGTGCTAGGCCTAGCGGGGGGTATACAAGCACAGATACGCAGTATTTT.

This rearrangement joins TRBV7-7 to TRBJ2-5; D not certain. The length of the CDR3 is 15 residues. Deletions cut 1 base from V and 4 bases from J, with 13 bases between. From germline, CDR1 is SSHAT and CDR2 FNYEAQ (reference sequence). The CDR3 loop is CASSLVAEPGETQYF. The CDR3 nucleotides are TGTGCCAGCAGCTTAGTGGCCGAACCGGGAGAGACCCAGTACTTC. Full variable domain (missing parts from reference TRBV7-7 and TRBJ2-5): GAGVSQSPRYKVTKRGQDVTLRCDPISSHATLYWYQQALGQGPEFLTYFNYEAQPDKSGLPSDRFSAERPEGSISTLTIQRTEQRDSAMYRCASSLVAEPGETQYFGPGTRLLVL.

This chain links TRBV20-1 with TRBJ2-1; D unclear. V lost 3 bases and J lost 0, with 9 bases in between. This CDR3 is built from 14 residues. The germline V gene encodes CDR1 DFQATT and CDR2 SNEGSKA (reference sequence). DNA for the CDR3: TGCAGTGCTAGTAAGACCGGCTCCTACAATGAGCAGTTCTTC. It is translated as CSASKTGSYNEQFF.

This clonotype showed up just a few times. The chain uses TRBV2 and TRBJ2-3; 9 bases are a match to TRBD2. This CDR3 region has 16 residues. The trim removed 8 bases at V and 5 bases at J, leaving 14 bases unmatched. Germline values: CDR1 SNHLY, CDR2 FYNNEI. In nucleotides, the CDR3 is TGTGCCAGCTCCCCCTTCGAGGTAGCGGGGGAAGATACGCAGTATTTT. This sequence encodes CASSPFEVAGEDTQYF.

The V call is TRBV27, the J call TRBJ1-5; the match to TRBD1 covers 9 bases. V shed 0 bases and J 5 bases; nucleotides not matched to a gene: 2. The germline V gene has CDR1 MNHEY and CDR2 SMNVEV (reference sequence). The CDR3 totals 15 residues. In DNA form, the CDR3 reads TGTGCCAGCAGTTTATCGACAGGGGGGGATCAGCCCCAGCATTTT. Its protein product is CASSLSTGGDQPQHF.

The CDR3 spells CASSQDPRQGRETQYF. In nucleotides, the CDR3 is TGCGCCAGCAGCCAAGACCCCAGACAGGGGAGAGAGACCCAGTACTTC. The chain recombines TRBV4-3 with TRBJ2-5; 8 bases agree with TRBD1. J was trimmed by 4 bases and V by 0 bases; bases with no gene match: 7. CDR3 length equals 16 residues. Germline V gene data show CDR1 as LGHNA and CDR2 as YSLEER.

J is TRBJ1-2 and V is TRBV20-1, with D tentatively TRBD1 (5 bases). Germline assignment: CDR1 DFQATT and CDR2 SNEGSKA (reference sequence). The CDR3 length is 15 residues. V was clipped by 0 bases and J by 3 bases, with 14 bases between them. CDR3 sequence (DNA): TGCAGTGCTAGAGATGGAAAGACAGCGGACTATGGCTACACCTTC. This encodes CSARDGKTADYGYTF.

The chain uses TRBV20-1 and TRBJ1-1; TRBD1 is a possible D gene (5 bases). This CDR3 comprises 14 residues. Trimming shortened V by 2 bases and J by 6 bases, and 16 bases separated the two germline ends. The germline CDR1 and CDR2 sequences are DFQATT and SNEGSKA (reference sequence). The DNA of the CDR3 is TGCAGTGCTAGATCAAATCACCCGGGGGCTGAAGCTTTCTTT. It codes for CSARSNHPGAEAFF.

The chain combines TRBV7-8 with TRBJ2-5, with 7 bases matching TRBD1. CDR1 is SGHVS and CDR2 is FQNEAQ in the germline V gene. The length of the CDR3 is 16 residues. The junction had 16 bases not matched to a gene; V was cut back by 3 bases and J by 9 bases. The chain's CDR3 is CASSFAWDRGQEAQYF. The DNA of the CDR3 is TGTGCCAGCAGCTTCGCGTGGGACAGAGGGCAGGAGGCCCAGTACTTC.

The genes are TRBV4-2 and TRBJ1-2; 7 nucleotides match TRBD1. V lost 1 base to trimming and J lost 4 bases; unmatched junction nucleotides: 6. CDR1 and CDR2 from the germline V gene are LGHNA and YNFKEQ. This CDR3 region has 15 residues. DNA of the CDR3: TGTGCCAGCAGCCAAGTACAGGGGAGCATCTATGGCTACACCTTC. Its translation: CASSQVQGSIYGYTF.

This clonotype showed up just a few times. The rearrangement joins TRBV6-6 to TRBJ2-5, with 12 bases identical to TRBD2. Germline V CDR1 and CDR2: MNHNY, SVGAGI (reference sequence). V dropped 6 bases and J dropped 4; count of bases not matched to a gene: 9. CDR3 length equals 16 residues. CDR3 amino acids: CASRTSSGGAGETQYF. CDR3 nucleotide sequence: TGTGCCAGCAGAACTTCTAGCGGGGGGGCCGGAGAGACCCAGTACTTC.

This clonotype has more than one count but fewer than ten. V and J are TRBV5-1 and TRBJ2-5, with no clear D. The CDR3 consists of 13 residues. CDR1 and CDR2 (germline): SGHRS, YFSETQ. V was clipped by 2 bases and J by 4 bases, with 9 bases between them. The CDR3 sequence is CASSLNGAETQYF. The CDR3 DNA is TGCGCCAGCAGCTTAAACGGCGCAGAGACCCAGTACTTC.

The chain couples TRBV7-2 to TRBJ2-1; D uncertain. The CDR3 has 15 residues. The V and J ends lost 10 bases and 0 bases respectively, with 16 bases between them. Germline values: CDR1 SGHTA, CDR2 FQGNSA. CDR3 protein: CAIQLRQSSYNEQFF. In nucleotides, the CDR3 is TGTGCCATCCAGCTCCGACAAAGCTCCTACAATGAGCAGTTCTTC.

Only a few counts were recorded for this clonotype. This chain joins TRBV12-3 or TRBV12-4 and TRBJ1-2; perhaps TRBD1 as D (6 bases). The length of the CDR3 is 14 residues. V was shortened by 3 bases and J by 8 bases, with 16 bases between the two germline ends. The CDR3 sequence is CASSFHPGADGYTF. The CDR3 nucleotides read TGTGCCAGCAGTTTCCACCCAGGGGCTGACGGCTACACCTTC.

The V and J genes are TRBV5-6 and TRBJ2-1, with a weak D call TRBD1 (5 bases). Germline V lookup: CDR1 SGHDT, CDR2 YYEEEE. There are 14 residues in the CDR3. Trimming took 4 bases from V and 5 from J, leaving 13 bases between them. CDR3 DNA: TGTGCCAGCAGCCAGGGTAGGGTGAACAATGAGCAGTTCTTC. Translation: CASSQGRVNNEQFF.

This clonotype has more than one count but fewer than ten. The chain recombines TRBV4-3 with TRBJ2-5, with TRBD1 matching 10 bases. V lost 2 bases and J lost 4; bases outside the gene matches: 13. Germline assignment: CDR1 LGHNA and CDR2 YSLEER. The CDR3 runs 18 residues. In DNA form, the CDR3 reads TGCGCCAGCAGCCAAAATGCCCCGGGACAGGGGACCGCAGAGACCCAGTACTTC. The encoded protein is CASSQNAPGQGTAETQYF.

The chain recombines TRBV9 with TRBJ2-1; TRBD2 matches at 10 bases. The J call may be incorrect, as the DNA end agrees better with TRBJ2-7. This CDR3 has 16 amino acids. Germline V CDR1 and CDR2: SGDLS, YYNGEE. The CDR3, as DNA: TGTGCCAGCAGCCCGAGCGGGGGGGCTGCCTACTACGAGCAGTACTTC. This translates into CASSPSGGAAYYEQYF.

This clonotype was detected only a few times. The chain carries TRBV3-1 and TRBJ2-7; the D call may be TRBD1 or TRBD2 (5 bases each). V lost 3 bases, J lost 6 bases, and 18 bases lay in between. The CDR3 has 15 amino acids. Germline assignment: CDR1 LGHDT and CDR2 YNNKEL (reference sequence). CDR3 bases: TGTGCCAGCAGCCACCTAGACAGAAGGAGGAGCGAGCAGTACTTC. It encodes CASSHLDRRRSEQYF.